Shown below are 10 T cell receptor beta chains from a single sample sequenced in a study of OX40 agonist ivuxolimab in advanced cancers. The receptor library was made with the immunoSEQ multiplex PCR assay. This is the immuneACCESS table as TCRdb keeps it, with only in-frame sequences that have V and J called. A part of the clones is gone; compared with another copy, unresolved V genes explain less than half, and the rest is unexplained. The sample has about 47,000 clones on record, roughly 89% of them singletons. The ten most abundant clones make up more than 13% of the sample. The material was CD4+ or CD8+ T cells sorted from blood, obtained in a trial of the OX40 agonist ivuxolimab. Source of these receptors: an adult with an advanced solid tumor such as melanoma, head and neck, liver or kidney cancer.

For the CDR3, the DNA is TGTGCCAGCAGTTCCCCCGGGACTAGCGGGGCTTCCTACGAGCAGTACTTC. Translating gives CASSSPGTSGASYEQYF. The chain couples TRBV28 to TRBJ2-7, with 13 bases identical to TRBD2. The CDR3 runs to 17 residues. The ends lost 4 bases at V and 1 base at J; junction bases unmatched: 7. Germline V gene data show CDR1 as MDHEN and CDR2 as SYDVKM.

This clone has only a few counts. The CDR3 DNA is TGTGCCAGCAGTTTTGGGACTGGGAATCAGCCCCAGCATTTT. Protein sequence: CASSFGTGNQPQHF. The chain combines TRBV28 with TRBJ1-5, with D possibly matching TRBD1 (5 bases). Trimming stripped 3 bases from V and 4 bases from J, with 10 bases between. CDR3 length: 14 amino acids. The germline gives CDR1 MDHEN, CDR2 SYDVKM. The whole variable domain, remainder taken from reference TRBV28 and TRBJ1-5, is DVKVTQSSRYLVKRTGEKVFLECVQDMDHENMFWYRQDPGLGLRLIYFSYDVKMKEKGDIPEGYSVSREKKERFSLILESASTNQTSMYLCASSFGTGNQPQHFGDGTRLSIL.

This chain connects TRBV6-5 to TRBJ2-5; the D is unclear. The CDR3 consists of 13 residues. CDR1 is MNHEY and CDR2 is SVGAGI in the germline V gene. Trimming removed 4 bases from V and 5 bases from J, with 11 bases in between. The CDR3 nucleotides are TGTGCCAGCAGTTCTCCCGGGCCGGAGACCCAGTACTTC. Translating gives CASSSPGPETQYF.

This clone was recorded only once. This chain connects TRBV5-1 to TRBJ2-3, with 7 nucleotides matching TRBD2. The CDR3 has 17 residues. In germline, CDR1 is SGHRS, CDR2 YFSETQ. J was trimmed by 5 bases and V by 4 bases; bases with no gene match: 16. The CDR3 reads CASSLGLGPGSIDTQYF. The DNA for the CDR3 is TGCGCCAGCAGCCTCGGACTAGGGCCGGGGAGTATAGATACGCAGTATTTT.

Remarks on this clone: One junction end does not reproduce the germline sequence, and a read error may be involved. The V and J genes are TRBV7-8 and TRBJ2-7; TRBD2 matches at 10 bases. Germline lookup yields CDR1 SGHVS and CDR2 FQNEAQ. The CDR3 loop spans 13 amino acids. The CDR3 DNA sequence: TGTGCCAGCAGGTTAGCGGGGGGCTACGAGCAGTACTTC. Encoded protein: CASRLAGGYEQYF.

By sample fraction, this clone is medium-sized. The rearrangement links TRBV5-6 to TRBJ2-2, with D hard to call. The CDR3 extends over 13 amino acids. Germline values: CDR1 SGHDT, CDR2 YYEEEE. The V end was cut by 4 bases, the J end by 5 bases, with 9 bases between. This chain's CDR3 is CASSVDFTGELFF. The CDR3 coding sequence is TGTGCCAGCAGCGTAGACTTTACCGGGGAGCTGTTTTTT.

The chain recombines TRBV9 with TRBJ1-1; TRBD1 might be the D (6 bases). The germline V and J ends were trimmed by 6 bases and 2 bases, with 20 bases remaining between them. This CDR3 has 16 amino acids. Germline V lookup: CDR1 SGDLS, CDR2 YYNGEE. The CDR3 DNA reads as TGTGCCAGCAACTCGTTGGGGGCGCTTAGAAACACTGAAGCTTTCTTT. It yields the protein CASNSLGALRNTEAFF.

In the case of this clone: The sample has other DNA sequences that encode this CDR3 too. The rearrangement uses TRBV18 and TRBJ2-3; D is ambiguous. CDR3 length: 12 residues. V was cut by 3 bases and J by 0 bases, with 1 base left in between. Germline CDR1 KGHSH, CDR2 LQKENI. CDR3 bases: TGTGCCAGCTCACCGAGCACAGATACGCAGTATTTT. It translates to CASSPSTDTQYF. The full variable domain, with the rest looked up from reference TRBV18 and TRBJ2-3, is NAGVMQNPRHLVRRRGQEARLRCSPMKGHSHVYWYRQLPEEGLKFMVYLQKENIIDESGMPKERFSAEFPKEGPSILRIQQVVRGDSAAYFCASSPSTDTQYFGPGTRLTVL.

The chain combines TRBV6-5 with TRBJ1-3; D is unresolved. Trimming took 8 bases from V and 0 from J, leaving 11 bases between them. The CDR3 spans 14 residues. The V gene's germline CDR1 is MNHEY and CDR2 SVGAGI. The CDR3 here is CASRRISSGNTIYF. CDR3 DNA sequence: TGTGCCAGCCGAAGGATTTCCTCTGGAAACACCATATATTTT.

J is TRBJ1-4 and V is TRBV6-6, with TRBD1 as a possible D gene (5 bases). V was shortened by 7 bases and J by 3 bases, with 15 bases between the two germline ends. The CDR3 contains 15 residues. The germline V gene has CDR1 MNHNY and CDR2 SVGAGI (reference sequence). This CDR3 is CASKSPGFANEKLFF. CDR3 DNA sequence: TGTGCCAGCAAATCCCCAGGGTTTGCTAATGAAAAACTGTTTTTT.